Listed below are T cell receptor beta chains from one sample, sequenced in a study of response to subunit inactivated influenza vaccine. TCRdb re-called the RT-PCR reads through MiXCR, storing one row per CDR3 protein. The sample comprises 530,000 or so distinct CDR3 sequences, about an eighth of which are singletons, and 10% rests with the top ten. The starting material was PBMCs from blood, obtained on the day of vaccination. These receptors were obtained from a man aged 50 to 60 who received an inactivated influenza vaccine. The CDR3 runs from the conserved cysteine through the conserved F or W. A D gene is named only where the DNA matches it firmly.

V | D | CDR3
TRBV30 | TRBD1 | CAWGQGRSYEQYF
TRBV7-9 | - | CASSSRVPSTDTQYF
TRBV29-1 | - | CSVGRRGDEQFF
TRBV10-3 | - | CAISARSEETQYF
TRBV7-2 | - | CASSPLGGGGSPLHF
TRBV12-3/TRBV12-4 | - | CASSSDAKNIQYF
TRBV28 | TRBD1 | CASSPLGDRGQETQYF
TRBV9 | - | CASSVGRDTQYF
TRBV3-1 | TRBD1 | CASSPGTGGHSGNTIYF
TRBV6-1 | TRBD2 | CASRTPTSGSIQTQYF
TRBV6-2/TRBV6-3 | - | CASSYAGAYTGELFF
TRBV28 | - | CASSFVDRETQYF
TRBV7-2 | - | CASSPWGTSTDTQYF
TRBV12-3/TRBV12-4 | - | CASILPGADTQYF
TRBV20-1 | - | CSARDLREAKNIQYF
TRBV18 | - | CASSPPMYGTQYF
TRBV20-1 | TRBD2 | CSATGLAGMETQYF
TRBV28 | - | CASSLPVQAGNQPQHF
TRBV27 | TRBD2 | CASSSIAGRSYNEQFF
TRBV7-2 | - | CASSPTAVTHNEQFF
TRBV20-1 | - | CSARARGQGSYEQYF
TRBV21-1 | - | CASSNRWFDGSGGEGELFF
TRBV12-3/TRBV12-4 | - | CASSTRRSTDTQYF
TRBV5-1 | - | CASSLEGRTTTGELFF
TRBV5-1 | TRBD1 | CASSPPQGVRDTQYF
TRBV7-2 | - | CASSFRAAPRELFF
TRBV7-2 | - | CASSLVFGLGGTGELFF